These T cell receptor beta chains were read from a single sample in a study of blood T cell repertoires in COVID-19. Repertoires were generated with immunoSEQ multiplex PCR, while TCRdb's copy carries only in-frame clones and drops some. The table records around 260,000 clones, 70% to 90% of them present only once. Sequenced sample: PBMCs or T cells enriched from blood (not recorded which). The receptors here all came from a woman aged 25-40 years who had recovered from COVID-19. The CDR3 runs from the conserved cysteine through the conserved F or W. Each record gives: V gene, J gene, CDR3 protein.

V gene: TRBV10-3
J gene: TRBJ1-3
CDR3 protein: CSTGNSGNTIYF

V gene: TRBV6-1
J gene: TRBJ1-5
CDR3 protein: CASSEALTGGNQPQHF

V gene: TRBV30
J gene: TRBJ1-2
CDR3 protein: CAWTGVGGGLYGYTF

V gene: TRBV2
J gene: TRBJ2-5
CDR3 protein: CASIFPDTQETQYF

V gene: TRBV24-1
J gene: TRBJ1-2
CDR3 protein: CATSDPGQAGRYGYTF

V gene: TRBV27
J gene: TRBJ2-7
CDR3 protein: CASSLKRQGGSYEQYF

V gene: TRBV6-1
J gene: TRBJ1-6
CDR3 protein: CASSERPPGQGGGSPLHF

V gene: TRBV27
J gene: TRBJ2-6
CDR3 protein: CASSLLSSGANVLTF

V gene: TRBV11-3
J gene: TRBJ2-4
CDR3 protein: CASSLGGLADIQYF

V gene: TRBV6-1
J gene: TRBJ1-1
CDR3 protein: CASSEWGMNTEAFF

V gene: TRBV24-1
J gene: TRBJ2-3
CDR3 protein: CATSDWRPLAGSTDTQYF

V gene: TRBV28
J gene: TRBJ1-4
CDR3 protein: CASSLITGGELFF

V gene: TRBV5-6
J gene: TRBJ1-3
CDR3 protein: CASSPDPIDRGGNTIYF

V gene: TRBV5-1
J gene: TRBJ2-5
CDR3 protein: CASSLTSGGVGAQYF

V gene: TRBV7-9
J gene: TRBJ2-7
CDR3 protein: CASSSAGYSSYEQYF

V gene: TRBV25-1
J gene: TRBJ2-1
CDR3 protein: CASSEIGAGGVHEQFF

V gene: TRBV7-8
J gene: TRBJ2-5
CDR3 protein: CASSLDRWGGRVTQYF

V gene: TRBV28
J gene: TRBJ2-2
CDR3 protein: CASRRTGAGELFF

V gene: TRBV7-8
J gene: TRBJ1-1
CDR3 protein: CASSLALGHINTEAFF

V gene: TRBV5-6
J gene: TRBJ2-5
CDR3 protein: CASRDIGETQYF

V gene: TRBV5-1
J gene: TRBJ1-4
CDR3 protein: CASSRSQGETEKLFF

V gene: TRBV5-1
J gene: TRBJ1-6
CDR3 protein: CVSSLGLQGRRNSPLHF

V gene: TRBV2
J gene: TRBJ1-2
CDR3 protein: CASSNRGRDGYTF

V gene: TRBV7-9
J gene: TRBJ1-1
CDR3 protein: CASSLRDSANTEAFF

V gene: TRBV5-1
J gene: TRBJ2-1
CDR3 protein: CASSSPGLAGASSYNEQFF

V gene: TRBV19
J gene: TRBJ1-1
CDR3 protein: CASSIPGGPMNTEAFF

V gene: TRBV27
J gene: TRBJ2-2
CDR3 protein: CASRVSGTNTGELFF

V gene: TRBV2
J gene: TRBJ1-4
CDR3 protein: CASSESGQGWVFDEKLFF

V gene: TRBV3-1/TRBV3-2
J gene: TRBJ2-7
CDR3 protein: CASSHARDFPLGEQYF

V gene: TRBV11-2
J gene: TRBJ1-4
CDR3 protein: CASSFLNEKLFF

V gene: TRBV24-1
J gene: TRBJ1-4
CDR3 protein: CATSDPDYNEKLFF

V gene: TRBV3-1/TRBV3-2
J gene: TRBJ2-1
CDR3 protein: CASSQDSLFGTSDTYNEQFF